The TCR beta chain under discussion was sequenced for a study of T cell changes during pregnancy in multiple sclerosis (dated by TCRdb to about 2019). Background for the entire study: In women with multiple sclerosis, the researchers looked at how the T cell repertoire shifted as pregnancy progressed.

Turning to this clone: Its antigen remains undetermined. One base away there is no much larger clone; base qualities are not given.

Libraries were prepared through the immunoSEQ multiplex PCR assay. TCRdb retrieved this table from immuneACCESS and kept in-frame rearrangements only. Not all clones are present; in checked studies, unresolved V genes account for under half, and no reason is known for the remainder. The sample data list approximately 89,000 clones, and 94% of these were observed just once. The ten largest clonotypes hold 2.5% of the sample. Sequences MNHNS (CDR1) and SASEGT (CDR2) are obtained from the germline V gene. Counted from cysteine to phenylalanine, this CDR3 has 14 amino acids. Just CDR3 DNA is preserved here, 42 bases in frame from base 1. V loses 5 bases at its end and J loses 9 bases; junction bases beyond the gene matches: 7.

Recombination joined TRBV6-1 with TRBJ1-6; 7 central bases correspond to TRBD1. The source material was peripheral blood, sampled in the third trimester of pregnancy. The TCR originated in a female donor with multiple sclerosis, enrolled in a pregnancy study. The DNA sequence is TGTGCCAGCAGTAGACAGGGAAAGCGTTCACCCCTCCACTTT. Its coded protein is CASSRQGKRSPLHF.